These 16 T cell receptor beta chains were all obtained from the same sample, sequenced in a study of human thymus T cells. Resected material from corrective heart surgery provided the thymus tissue analysed. Sequencing used immunoSEQ multiplex PCR; TCRdb keeps in-frame clones, though not all of them. Among some 120,000 clones listed, more than 90% were seen once. The sample comprised thymus tissue. The receptors derive from a boy under two years old with a congenital heart defect but otherwise immunologically healthy.

The chain uses TRBV19 and TRBJ2-1; 7 bases are shared with TRBD1. Per germline, CDR1 LNHDA and CDR2 SQIVND (reference sequence). The CDR3 length is 15 residues. The V and J ends lost 1 base and 5 bases, in that order; junction bases with no gene match: 5. In nucleotides, the CDR3 is TGTGCCAGTAGTATAGTCAGAGGGACAGACAATGAGCAGTTCTTC. Translating gives CASSIVRGTDNEQFF.

The V gene is TRBV21-1, the J gene TRBJ2-1. TRBV21-1 is termed a pseudogene. The CDR3 contains 15 residues. The CDR3 bases are TGTGCCAGCAACGTGAAGGGACGGGAAAACAATGAGCAGTTCTTC. Its protein is CASNVKGRENNEQFF.

The chain has TRBV5-4 and TRBJ2-5; D may be TRBD1 (5 bases). Trimming cost V 4 bases and J 5 bases, with 9 bases left between them. In germline, CDR1 is SGHNT, CDR2 YYREEE (reference sequence). The CDR3 totals 12 residues. CDR3 sequence (DNA): TGTGCCAGCAGCCCCAACAGGGAGACCCAGTACTTC. It codes for CASSPNRETQYF.

The rearrangement joins TRBV5-6 to TRBJ1-1, with D unresolved. Germline CDR1 is SGHDT and CDR2 is YYEEEE. The CDR3 covers 13 residues. The ends were cut back, 4 bases at V and 2 bases at J, with 9 bases in the middle. The CDR3 region has the DNA TGTGCCAGCAGCCGCGGAGGTAACACTGAAGCTTTCTTT. It yields the protein CASSRGGNTEAFF.

The J gene is TRBJ2-4, the V gene TRBV7-3, with a weak D call TRBD2 (5 bases). The V and J ends lost 0 bases and 6 bases respectively, with 12 bases between them. The CDR3 extends over 15 amino acids. Germline lookup yields CDR1 SGHTA and CDR2 FQGTGA. The CDR3 DNA is TGTGCCAGCAGCTTAACGGCTAGCCCCCTAAACATTCAGTACTTC. This codes for CASSLTASPLNIQYF.

The chain carries TRBV6-6 and TRBJ2-3; D is possibly TRBD2 (5 bases). This CDR3 is built from 15 residues. CDR1 and CDR2 from the germline V gene are MNHNY and SVGAGI (reference sequence). Trimming pared 2 bases from V and 3 bases from J, leaving 12 bases between. DNA for the CDR3: TGTGCCAGCAGTTACACCGGACTGGGGACAGATACGCAGTATTTT. As protein: CASSYTGLGTDTQYF.

The genes are TRBV6-1 and TRBJ2-2; 9 bases agree with TRBD1. Germline CDR1 MNHNS, CDR2 SASEGT. The CDR3 has 15 residues. V shed 6 bases, J shed 5 bases, and the junction held 7 bases outside the gene matches. This CDR3 reads CASRGTGGATGELFF. The CDR3 region has the DNA TGTGCCAGCAGGGGTACAGGGGGCGCGACCGGGGAGCTGTTTTTT.

The J gene is TRBJ2-1, the V gene TRBV11-3, with 14 bases lining up with TRBD2. CDR1 is SGHNT and CDR2 is YENEEA in the germline V gene. The V segment lost 2 bases and the J segment 2 bases; nucleotides outside the gene matches: 8. The CDR3 is 19 residues long. The CDR3: CASSLLRTSGGSTYNEQFF. The CDR3 nucleotides are TGTGCCAGCAGCTTACTCCGGACTAGCGGGGGGTCGACCTACAATGAGCAGTTCTTC.

The V gene is TRBV2, the J gene TRBJ1-2, with a possible D match to TRBD1 (5 bases). V was shortened by 1 base and J by 2 bases, with 20 bases between the two germline ends. There are 18 residues in the CDR3. From germline, CDR1 is SNHLY and CDR2 FYNNEI. The CDR3 protein is CASSEDSGRGRWNYGYTF. The CDR3 nucleotides read TGTGCCAGCAGTGAAGATTCGGGGCGTGGCAGGTGGAACTATGGCTACACCTTC.

The V call is TRBV7-8, the J call TRBJ1-1, with D perhaps matching TRBD1 (5 bases). Deletions cut 4 bases from V and 4 bases from J, with 13 bases between. The CDR3 is made up of 14 amino acids. The germline V gene encodes CDR1 SGHVS and CDR2 FQNEAQ. DNA for the CDR3: TGTGCCAGCAGCTCACAGGTAATCCCCACTGAAGCTTTCTTT. Translated: CASSSQVIPTEAFF.

The CDR3 loop reads CASSQDHTEAFF. The CDR3 DNA is TGCGCCAGCAGCCAAGATCACACTGAAGCTTTCTTT. The chain joins TRBV4-1 to TRBJ1-1, with unresolved D. The V end was cut by 0 bases, the J end by 3 bases, with 2 bases between. The germline CDR1 and CDR2 sequences are MGHRA and YSYEKL. CDR3 length: 12 residues.

With regard to this clone: The junction shows a germline mismatch at one end, possibly a read error. The rearrangement joins TRBV18 to TRBJ1-5; 11 bases are a match to TRBD1. Germline V gene sequence: CDR1 KGHSH, CDR2 LQKENI. The CDR3 extends over 13 amino acids. The CDR3, as DNA: TGTGCCAGCTCACGGACAGGGGGCGTGGAGCGGGATTTT. Amino acids: CASSRTGGVERDF.

The chain joins TRBV4-1 to TRBJ2-3, with D unclear. Looked up from germline, CDR1 is MGHRA and CDR2 is YSYEKL. The CDR3 spans 13 residues. Trimming took 1 base from V and 7 from J, leaving 9 bases between them. For the CDR3, the DNA is TGCGCCAGCAGCCAAGCCCCTACACATACGCAGTATTTT. Its protein is CASSQAPTHTQYF.

The chain combines TRBV6-1 with TRBJ2-1; 8 nucleotides agree with TRBD1. The V gene end was trimmed by 8 bases and the J gene end by 3 bases; junction bases not matched to a gene: 6. Germline V gives CDR1 MNHNS, CDR2 SASEGT. CDR3 length equals 14 residues. In DNA form, the CDR3 reads TGTGCCAGCGGAAGGACAGGGATCTACAATGAGCAGTTCTTC. Encoded protein: CASGRTGIYNEQFF.

The chain recombines TRBV7-2 with TRBJ2-2; 11 nucleotides align to TRBD1. V dropped 2 bases and J dropped 6; count of bases not matched to a gene: 8. The CDR3 contains 17 residues. Looked up from germline, CDR1 is SGHTA and CDR2 is FQGNSA. CDR3 protein: CASSLPSDRGRAGELFF. DNA for the CDR3: TGTGCCAGCAGCTTACCCTCGGACAGGGGGCGAGCCGGGGAGCTGTTTTTT. Using reference TRBV7-2 and TRBJ2-2 for the parts outside the CDR3, the full variable domain is GAGVSQSPSNKVTEKGKDVELRCDPISGHTALYWYRQSLGQGLEFLIYFQGNSAPDKSGLPSDRFSAERTGGSVSTLTIQRTQQEDSAVYLCASSLPSDRGRAGELFFGEGSRLTVL.

V is TRBV18 and J is TRBJ1-1, with D tentatively TRBD1 (5 bases). The CDR3 has 11 residues. V lost 6 bases, J lost 10 bases, and 12 bases lay in between. Germline CDR1 and CDR2: KGHSH and LQKENI. The CDR3 nucleotides are TGTGCCAGCTCGCTCAATAGGGGAGCTTTCTTT. It codes for CASSLNRGAFF.